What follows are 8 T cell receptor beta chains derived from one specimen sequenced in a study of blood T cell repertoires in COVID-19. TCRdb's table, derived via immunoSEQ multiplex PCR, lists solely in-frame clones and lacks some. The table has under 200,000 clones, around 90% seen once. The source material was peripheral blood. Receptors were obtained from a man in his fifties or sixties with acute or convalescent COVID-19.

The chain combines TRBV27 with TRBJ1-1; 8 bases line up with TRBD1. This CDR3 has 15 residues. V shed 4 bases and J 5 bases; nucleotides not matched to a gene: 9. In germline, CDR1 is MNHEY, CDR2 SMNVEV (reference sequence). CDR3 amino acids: CASSSLQGGRTEAFF. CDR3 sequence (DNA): TGTGCCAGCAGTTCACTACAGGGGGGGAGGACTGAAGCTTTCTTT.

The CDR3: CASSALGQGRTGELFF. In nucleotides, the CDR3 is TGTGCCAGCAGCGCGCTAGGACAGGGGCGGACCGGGGAGCTGTTTTTT. This chain joins TRBV7-3 and TRBJ2-2; 9 bases align to TRBD1. V shed 5 bases, J shed 5 bases, and the junction held 9 bases outside the gene matches. The germline CDR1 and CDR2 sequences are SGHTA and FQGTGA. The CDR3 sequence is 16 residues long.

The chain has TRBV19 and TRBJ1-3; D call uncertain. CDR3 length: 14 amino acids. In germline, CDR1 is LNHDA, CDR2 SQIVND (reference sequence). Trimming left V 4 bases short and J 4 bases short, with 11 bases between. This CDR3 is CASSTYRSGNTIYF. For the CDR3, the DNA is TGTGCCAGTAGTACATACAGATCCGGAAACACCATATATTTT.

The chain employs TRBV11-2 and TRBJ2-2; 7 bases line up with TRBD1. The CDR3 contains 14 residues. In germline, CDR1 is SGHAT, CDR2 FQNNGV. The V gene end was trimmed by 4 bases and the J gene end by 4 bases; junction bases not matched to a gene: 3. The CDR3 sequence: CASSSPGGTGELFF. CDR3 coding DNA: TGTGCCAGCAGCTCGCCAGGGGGCACCGGGGAGCTGTTTTTT. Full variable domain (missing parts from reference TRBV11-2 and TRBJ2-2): EAGVAQSPRYKIIEKRQSVAFWCNPISGHATLYWYQQILGQGPKLLIQFQNNGVVDDSQLPKDRFSAERLKGVDSTLKIQPAKLEDSAVYLCASSSPGGTGELFFGEGSRLTVL.

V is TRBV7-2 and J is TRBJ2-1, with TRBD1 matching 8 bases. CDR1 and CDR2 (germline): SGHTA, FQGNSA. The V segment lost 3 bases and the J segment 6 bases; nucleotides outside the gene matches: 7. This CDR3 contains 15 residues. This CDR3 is CASSLDRDFVNEQFF. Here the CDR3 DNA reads TGTGCCAGCAGCTTGGACAGGGATTTTGTCAATGAGCAGTTCTTC.

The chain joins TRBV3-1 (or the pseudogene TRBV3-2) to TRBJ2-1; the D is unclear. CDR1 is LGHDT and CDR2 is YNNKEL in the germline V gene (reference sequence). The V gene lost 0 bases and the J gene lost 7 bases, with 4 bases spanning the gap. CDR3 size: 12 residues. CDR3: CASSQDRNEQFF. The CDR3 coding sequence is TGTGCCAGCAGCCAAGACAGGAATGAGCAGTTCTTC.

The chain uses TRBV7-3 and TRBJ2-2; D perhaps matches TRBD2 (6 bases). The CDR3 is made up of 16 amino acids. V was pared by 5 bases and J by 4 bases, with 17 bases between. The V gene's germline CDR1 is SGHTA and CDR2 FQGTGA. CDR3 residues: CASSPSAGPGTGELFF. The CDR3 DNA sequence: TGTGCCAGCAGCCCAAGTGCGGGGCCGGGCACCGGGGAGCTGTTTTTT.

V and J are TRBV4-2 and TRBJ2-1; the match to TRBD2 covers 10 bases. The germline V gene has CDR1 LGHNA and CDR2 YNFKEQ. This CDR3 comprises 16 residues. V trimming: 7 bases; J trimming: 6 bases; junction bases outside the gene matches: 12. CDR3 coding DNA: TGTGCCAGCACCCCCCATGAGCGGGGGGGCCTCAATGAGCAGTTCTTC. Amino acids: CASTPHERGGLNEQFF.